The 25 T cell receptor beta chains given below trace back to one sample, sequenced in a study of T cells in pancreatic ductal adenocarcinoma. The selected patients with pancreatic ductal adenocarcinoma had surgery but no neoadjuvant therapy. The repertoire was sequenced with immunoSEQ multiplex PCR; TCRdb's copy has only in-frame clones and lacks some. Of over 10,000 clones listed, roughly 90% are singletons. Sequenced: PBMCs. Receptors were obtained from a human donor with pancreatic ductal adenocarcinoma.

The J gene is TRBJ2-1, the V gene TRBV6-5, with D perhaps given as TRBD1 or TRBD2 (5 bases each). Germline CDR1 MNHEY, CDR2 SVGAGI. This CDR3 contains 15 residues. The V and J ends lost 4 bases and 6 bases respectively, with 16 bases between them. The CDR3 coding sequence is TGTGCCAGCAGTTCTCGGGGCGGTATGTTCAATGAGCAGTTCTTC. Its translation: CASSSRGGMFNEQFF.

This clone was seen once. The chain carries TRBV19 and TRBJ1-1; weak D call: TRBD1 (5 bases). The CDR3 runs to 13 residues. V gave up 5 bases and J gave up 4 bases, with 11 bases separating them. The germline gives CDR1 LNHDA, CDR2 SQIVND (reference sequence). As DNA, the CDR3 is TGTGCCAGTAGTTCGGGGAGGGGCACTGAAGCTTTCTTT. This encodes CASSSGRGTEAFF.

J is TRBJ2-4 and V is TRBV5-6, with a possible D match to TRBD2 (6 bases). Trimming removed 5 bases from V and 1 base from J, with 16 bases in between. CDR3 length: 16 residues. Germline assignment: CDR1 SGHDT and CDR2 YYEEEE. In DNA, the CDR3 is TGTGCCAGCAGGGCGCGTGGGGCGGGGGCCAAAAACATTCAGTACTTC. This codes for CASRARGAGAKNIQYF.

The gene calls are TRBV7-8 and TRBJ2-3; a possible D gene is TRBD2 (6 bases). Per germline, CDR1 SGHVS and CDR2 FQNEAQ. The CDR3 has 14 residues. Between the trimmed V and J ends, which lost 4 bases and 2 bases, there was a span of 10 bases. CDR3: CASSSWDFTDTQYF. In nucleotides, the CDR3 is TGTGCCAGCAGCTCCTGGGACTTCACAGATACGCAGTATTTT.

This chain joins TRBV25-1 and TRBJ1-1; D is undetermined. CDR1 and CDR2 from the germline V gene are MGHDK and SYGVNS. CDR3 length: 13 residues. Trimming took 4 bases from V and 3 from J, leaving 9 bases between them. The CDR3 is CASSAAGDTEAFF. CDR3 in DNA: TGTGCCAGCAGTGCAGCCGGCGACACTGAAGCTTTCTTT. Looking up the rest from reference TRBV25-1 and TRBJ1-1 gives the full variable domain: EADIYQTPRYLVIGTGKKITLECSQTMGHDKMYWYQQDPGMELHLIHYSYGVNSTEKGDLSSESTVSRIRTEHFPLTLESARPSHTSQYLCASSAAGDTEAFFGQGTRLTVV.

The chain is built from TRBV6-5 and TRBJ1-2, with D maybe TRBD1 (5 bases). Trimming took off 1 base at V and 4 bases at J, with 16 bases between the two ends. This CDR3 has 16 residues. Looked up from germline, CDR1 is MNHEY and CDR2 is SVGAGI. This chain's CDR3 is CASSYFMGVLGYGYTF. The CDR3 DNA reads as TGTGCCAGCAGTTACTTTATGGGGGTATTGGGCTATGGCTACACCTTC.

This clone was detected once. Here the CDR3 DNA reads TGCGCCAGCAGCTTGACGAGGTTCTCTGGGGCCAACGTCCTGACTTTC. It is translated as CASSLTRFSGANVLTF. This chain uses TRBV5-1 with TRBJ2-6; D gene ambiguous. The germline V gene has CDR1 SGHRS and CDR2 YFSETQ. The CDR3 has 16 amino acids. The V and J ends lost 1 base and 0 bases respectively, with 8 bases between them.

This clone occurred a few times. The V gene is TRBV19, the J gene TRBJ2-7; D is perhaps TRBD1 or TRBD2 (6 bases each). V lost 11 bases to trimming and J lost 1 base, with 18 bases between them. The CDR3 is 14 amino acids. The germline V gene has CDR1 LNHDA and CDR2 SQIVND (reference sequence). The CDR3 sequence: CASQEGVGSYEQYF. For the CDR3, the DNA is TGTGCCTCACAGGAGGGGGTTGGGTCCTACGAGCAGTACTTC.

The V and J genes are TRBV29-1 and TRBJ2-7; 7 nucleotides agree with TRBD1. V lost 2 bases and J lost 3; bases outside the gene matches: 22. Germline CDR1 reads SQVTM; CDR2 reads ANQGSEA. This CDR3 is built from 19 residues. CDR3: CSVELATELKPTGIYEQYF. The CDR3 DNA is TGCAGCGTTGAATTAGCGACAGAGTTGAAGCCGACAGGGATCTACGAGCAGTACTTC.

This chain joins TRBV6-6 and TRBJ1-3; D gene ambiguous. The CDR3 has 14 amino acids. Germline CDR1 MNHNY, CDR2 SVGAGI (reference sequence). V lost 2 bases and J 3 bases, leaving 8 bases between the germline ends. The CDR3 region is CASSYLGLGNTIYF. The CDR3 DNA reads TGTGCCAGCAGTTACCTCGGCCTTGGAAACACCATATATTTT.

This sequence joins TRBV5-1 and TRBJ2-7; D gene uncertain. Trimming removed 3 bases at V and 0 bases at J, with 7 bases between. There are 13 residues in the CDR3. Germline CDR1 SGHRS, CDR2 YFSETQ. This CDR3 is CASSSHPSYEQYF. The CDR3 bases are TGCGCCAGCAGCTCCCACCCCTCCTACGAGCAGTACTTC.

The CDR3: CATKPAAWNTDTQYF. In DNA, the CDR3 is TGTGCCACCAAACCGGCGGCATGGAACACAGATACGCAGTATTTT. J is TRBJ2-3 and V is TRBV28; D gene unclear. This CDR3 has 15 residues. Germline assignment: CDR1 MDHEN and CDR2 SYDVKM. The V end lost 10 bases, the J end lost 2 bases, and 19 bases lay between the germline ends. Using reference TRBV28 and TRBJ2-3 for the parts outside the CDR3, the full variable domain is DVKVTQSSRYLVKRTGEKVFLECVQDMDHENMFWYRQDPGLGLRLIYFSYDVKMKEKGDIPEGYSVSREKKERFSLILESASTNQTSMYLCATKPAAWNTDTQYFGPGTRLTVL.

The chain recombines TRBV4-1 with TRBJ1-2, with TRBD1 matching 8 bases. Germline loops: CDR1 MGHRA, CDR2 YSYEKL. Germline trimming cut 4 bases from V and 3 bases from J; bases unmatched to any gene: 7. The CDR3 is 15 amino acids. Here the CDR3 reads CASSLDRASDYGYTF. The CDR3 DNA reads as TGCGCCAGCAGCCTGGACAGGGCGAGTGACTATGGCTACACCTTC.

The rearrangement joins TRBV6-5 to TRBJ1-1; D is unclear. Germline loops: CDR1 MNHEY, CDR2 SVGAGI. The CDR3 is 13 amino acids. The V end was cut by 0 bases, the J end by 1 base, with 3 bases between. CDR3 DNA: TGTGCCAGCAGTTACTCTGCGAACACTGAAGCTTTCTTT. Amino acid sequence: CASSYSANTEAFF.

This chain uses TRBV4-1 with TRBJ1-2, with 9 bases aligning to TRBD1. The CDR3 consists of 15 residues. With V trimmed by 0 bases and J by 4 bases, 3 bases remained unmatched. Per the germline V gene, CDR1 is MGHRA and CDR2 is YSYEKL. The CDR3 DNA follows: TGCGCCAGCAGCCAAGAGGGGACAGGGCCCTATGGCTACACCTTC. Its protein product is CASSQEGTGPYGYTF.

This rearrangement joins TRBV11-2 to TRBJ2-5; 11 nucleotides align to TRBD2. CDR3 length equals 18 residues. After removal of 5 bases from V and 4 bases from J, the junction contained 15 bases not matched to a gene. CDR1 and CDR2 from the germline V gene are SGHAT and FQNNGV. The CDR3 sequence is CASSQSSGGITIRETQYF. For the CDR3, the DNA is TGTGCCAGCAGCCAATCTAGCGGGGGGATTACCATACGAGAGACCCAGTACTTC.

The chain couples TRBV9 to TRBJ2-2, with TRBD2 matching 14 bases. This CDR3 comprises 17 residues. CDR1 SGDLS and CDR2 YYNGEE come from the germline V gene. The V and J ends lost 4 bases and 2 bases, in that order; junction bases with no gene match: 4. The CDR3, as DNA: TGTGCCAGCAGCTCCGGACTAGCGGGAGGAAACACCGGGGAGCTGTTTTTT. Protein: CASSSGLAGGNTGELFF.

This chain links TRBV15 with TRBJ2-6; D not resolved. Germline-derived CDR1 and CDR2 are LNHNV and YYDKDF (reference sequence). CDR3 length: 18 residues. Trimming stripped 1 base from V and 0 bases from J, with 13 bases between. This chain's CDR3 is CATSRGRRPSSGANVLTF. For the CDR3, the DNA is TGTGCCACCAGCAGAGGTAGGCGACCGAGCTCTGGGGCCAACGTCCTGACTTTC. Filled out from reference TRBV15 and TRBJ2-6, the complete variable domain reads DAMVIQNPRYQVTQFGKPVTLSCSQTLNHNVMYWYQQKSSQAPKLLFHYYDKDFNNEADTPDNFQSRRPNTSFCFLDIRSPGLGDTAMYLCATSRGRRPSSGANVLTFGAGSRLTVL.

This chain connects TRBV4-2 to TRBJ2-2; D gene uncertain. Germline V gene sequence: CDR1 LGHNA, CDR2 YNFKEQ. The V end was cut by 6 bases, the J end by 1 base, with 9 bases between. CDR3 length: 14 amino acids. CDR3 loop: CASSRTLNTGELFF. Here the CDR3 DNA reads TGTGCCAGCAGTCGGACCCTGAACACCGGGGAGCTGTTTTTT.

The V and J genes are TRBV5-1 and TRBJ1-1, with no clear D. Germline CDR1 SGHRS, CDR2 YFSETQ. CDR3 size: 15 residues. With 2 bases removed from V and 4 bases from J, the gap between germline ends came to 15 bases. CDR3 in amino acids: CASSLGQASITEAFF. The DNA of the CDR3 is TGCGCCAGCAGCTTAGGGCAGGCAAGCATCACTGAAGCTTTCTTT.

CDR3 loop: CASSTVLSVRVRNTEAFF. The DNA for the CDR3 is TGTGCCAGCAGTACTGTTTTATCGGTCAGGGTACGTAACACTGAAGCTTTCTTT. The chain has TRBV11-2 and TRBJ1-1; possible D gene TRBD1, 5 bases. The CDR3 has 18 residues. Germline V gene lookup returns CDR1 SGHAT and CDR2 FQNNGV. Trimming shortened V by 6 bases and J by 2 bases, and 25 bases separated the two germline ends.

The V and J genes are TRBV7-9 and TRBJ2-3; maybe TRBD2 (6 bases). The germline gives CDR1 SEHNR, CDR2 FQNEAQ (reference sequence). V was shortened by 3 bases and J by 0 bases, with 10 bases between the two germline ends. The CDR3 length is 15 residues. Written as DNA, the CDR3 is TGTGCCAGCAGCTTTCCCAGCGGGAGCACAGATACGCAGTATTTT. It codes for CASSFPSGSTDTQYF.

CDR3 sequence (DNA): TGCGCCAGCAGCCAGGTCGCCGGGGAGCTGTTTTTT. Protein product: CASSQVAGELFF. This sequence joins TRBV5-1 and TRBJ2-2; the D is unclear. The CDR3 contains 12 residues. Trimming stripped 4 bases from V and 6 bases from J, with 7 bases between. In germline, CDR1 is SGHRS, CDR2 YFSETQ.

CDR3 sequence (DNA): TGTGCCAGCAGCCCTAACGCGGCAGATACGCAGTATTTT. Amino acids: CASSPNAADTQYF. The chain uses TRBV7-3 and TRBJ2-3; D call uncertain. Germline CDR1 reads SGHTA; CDR2 reads FQGTGA. Trimming took 5 bases from V and 4 from J, leaving 10 bases between them. The CDR3 extends over 13 amino acids.

V usage is TRBV30 and J usage is TRBJ1-4; D gene unclear. V gave up 1 base and J gave up 8 bases, with 8 bases separating them. The CDR3 is made up of 12 amino acids. Germline CDR1 and CDR2: GTSNPN and SVGIG (reference sequence). CDR3 residues: CAWSALREKLFF. Written as DNA, the CDR3 is TGTGCCTGGAGTGCCCTGAGAGAAAAACTGTTTTTT.